This record concerns one T cell receptor (beta chain) sequence. This specimen belongs to a study of blood T cell repertoires in COVID-19. Across the whole study: COVID-19 samples from acute and convalescent phases originated in the United States, Italy and Spain. T cells, B-cell-depleted T cells, or PBMCs supplied cDNA or gDNA.

This CDR3 comprises 16 residues. The V gene's germline CDR1 is MDHEN and CDR2 SYDVKM. The junction had 5 bases not matched to a gene; V was cut back by 1 base and J by 7 bases. Per the authors' pipeline: Estimation of nucleated cell counts was performed using reference gene primer amplification. Assay used: immunoSEQ multiplex PCR; TCRdb lists only in-frame clones, some missing. That table furnishes V, J and clone size, whereas the DNA furnished D and trimming. The table shows 150,000 to 200,000 clones, with around 74% occurring only once. The genes are TRBV28 and TRBJ2-1; 12 positions match TRBD2. The sequence derives from a woman aged 80 or over with acute or convalescent COVID-19. The specimen sequenced was peripheral blood. CDR3 sequence reads: CASSLSASGRGNEQFF. CDR3 in DNA: TGTGCCAGCAGTTTATCGGCTAGCGGGAGGGGGAATGAGCAGTTCTTC. The full variable domain, completed using reference TRBV28 and TRBJ2-1, is DVKVTQSSRYLVKRTGEKVFLECVQDMDHENMFWYRQDPGLGLRLIYFSYDVKMKEKGDIPEGYSVSREKKERFSLILESASTNQTSMYLCASSLSASGRGNEQFFGPGTRLTVL.